The next 25 T cell receptor beta chains were all read from a single sample in a study of blood T cell repertoires in COVID-19. The repertoire was sequenced with immunoSEQ multiplex PCR; TCRdb's copy has only in-frame clones and lacks some. The table has fewer than 350,000 clones, 85% seen once; the top ten hold around 2.3%. The sequencing sample was made of PBMCs or T cells enriched from blood (not recorded which). All receptors derive from a woman between 50 and 59 years old who had recovered from COVID-19.

The chain is built from TRBV11-3 and TRBJ2-7; TRBD1 matches at 7 bases. The CDR3 extends over 15 amino acids. V lost 2 bases, J lost 5 bases, and 9 bases stayed unmatched. Germline V gives CDR1 SGHNT, CDR2 YENEEA. CDR3 nucleotide sequence: TGTGCCAGCAGCTTATCGACAGGGCGTTTCGACGAGCAGTACTTC. As protein: CASSLSTGRFDEQYF. The variable domain in full, completed from reference TRBV11-3 and TRBJ2-7, reads EAGVVQSPRYKIIEKKQPVAFWCNPISGHNTLYWYLQNLGQGPELLIRYENEEAVDDSQLPKDRFSAERLKGVDSTLKIQPAELGDSAVYLCASSLSTGRFDEQYFGPGTRLTVT.

The sample holds one count of this clone. This chain uses TRBV5-8 with TRBJ2-1; TRBD1 matches 8 bases. CDR3 length equals 15 residues. The V gene end was trimmed by 0 bases and the J gene end by 7 bases; junction bases not matched to a gene: 6. Germline-derived CDR1 and CDR2 are SGHTS and YDEGEE. The CDR3 coding sequence is TGTGCCAGCAGCTTGGAGGGACAGGTTGGGAATGAGCAGTTCTTC. Its translation: CASSLEGQVGNEQFF. The full variable domain, in which reference TRBV5-8 and TRBJ2-1 provide the parts outside the CDR3, is EAGVTQSPTHLIKTRGQQATLRCSPISGHTSVYWYQQALGLGLQFLLWYDEGEERNRGNFPPRFSGRQFPNYSSELNVNALELEDSALYLCASSLEGQVGNEQFFGPGTRLTVL.

The V call is TRBV7-2, the J call TRBJ1-2; 7 bases line up with TRBD1. V shed 4 bases and J 0 bases; nucleotides not matched to a gene: 2. CDR3 length: 14 residues. The germline gives CDR1 SGHTA, CDR2 FQGNSA. Here the CDR3 reads CASSSDRANYGYTF. The CDR3 coding sequence is TGTGCCAGCAGCTCCGACAGGGCTAACTATGGCTACACCTTC.

This clone was counted once. The chain employs TRBV7-3 and TRBJ2-6, with D possibly TRBD1 on 5 matching bases. V dropped 5 bases and J dropped 4 bases, with 15 bases sitting between them. This CDR3 region has 16 residues. Germline CDR1 SGHTA, CDR2 FQGTGA. The CDR3: CASSATAFSGANVLTF. The CDR3 DNA reads as TGTGCCAGCAGCGCGACAGCTTTCTCCGGGGCCAACGTCCTGACTTTC. Full variable domain (outside the CDR3, taken from reference TRBV7-3 and TRBJ2-6): GAGVSQTPSNKVTEKGKYVELRCDPISGHTALYWYRQSLGQGPEFLIYFQGTGAADDSGLPNDRFFAVRPEGSVSTLKIQRTERGDSAVYLCASSATAFSGANVLTFGAGSRLTVL.

The chain combines TRBV28 with TRBJ2-7; 8 bases agree with TRBD2. This CDR3 is built from 16 residues. The germline V gene encodes CDR1 MDHEN and CDR2 SYDVKM. Unmatched junction bases numbered 8, after V lost 3 bases and J lost 1 base. CDR3: CASSLVLAGRSYEQYF. DNA for the CDR3: TGTGCCAGCAGTTTGGTTTTAGCGGGGCGTTCCTACGAGCAGTACTTC.

The chain carries TRBV7-9 and TRBJ2-1; 8 nucleotides align to TRBD2. The germline gives CDR1 SEHNR, CDR2 FQNEAQ (reference sequence). V lost 1 base, J lost 4 bases, and 3 bases stayed unmatched. The CDR3 is 15 amino acids. The DNA of the CDR3 is TGTGCCAGCAGCTTAGGCACTAGCGGTTACAATGAGCAGTTCTTC. It codes for CASSLGTSGYNEQFF.

The chain uses TRBV28 and TRBJ1-5; 8 nucleotides match TRBD1. The trim removed 1 base at V and 5 bases at J, leaving 7 bases unmatched. The germline gives CDR1 MDHEN, CDR2 SYDVKM. This CDR3 is built from 16 residues. The CDR3 nucleotides read TGTGCCAGCAGTTTATCCGGCAGGGGGCTTCATCAGCCCCAGCATTTT. Amino acids: CASSLSGRGLHQPQHF.

This chain links TRBV6-5 with TRBJ2-5; tentative D call: TRBD2 (5 bases). Germline V lookup: CDR1 MNHEY, CDR2 SVGAGI. V lost 4 bases and J 5 bases, leaving 14 bases between the germline ends. The length of the CDR3 is 14 residues. CDR3 loop: CASSSVRGAETQYF. CDR3 DNA: TGTGCCAGCAGTTCCGTTCGGGGAGCCGAGACCCAGTACTTC.

This rearrangement joins TRBV10-2 to TRBJ2-7, with D tentatively TRBD1 (6 bases). The germline V gene encodes CDR1 WSHSY and CDR2 SAAADI. CDR3 size: 13 residues. With 2 bases removed from V and 3 bases from J, the gap between germline ends came to 8 bases. The CDR3 here is CASSEGQFYEQYF. The CDR3 DNA sequence: TGCGCCAGCAGTGAGGGACAGTTCTACGAGCAGTACTTC.

This sequence joins TRBV7-9 and TRBJ1-2, with 7 bases identical to TRBD1. Germline V gene lookup returns CDR1 SEHNR and CDR2 FQNEAQ (reference sequence). V lost 3 bases, J lost 3 bases, and 1 base stayed unmatched. The CDR3 has 13 amino acids. The DNA of the CDR3 is TGTGCCAGCAGCTTTGGGACAGACTATGGCTACACCTTC. Its translation is CASSFGTDYGYTF.

The rearrangement links TRBV6-5 to TRBJ2-7; D is possibly TRBD1 (7 bases). The CDR3 runs to 15 residues. V was cut by 0 bases and J by 1 base, with 10 bases left in between. Germline V gene lookup returns CDR1 MNHEY and CDR2 SVGAGI. The CDR3 nucleotides read TGTGCCAGCAGTTACTCGGCAGGGGGGTCCTACGAGCAGTACTTC. Protein: CASSYSAGGSYEQYF.

This chain joins TRBV3-1 (or the pseudogene TRBV3-2) and TRBJ1-2, with 10 bases that match TRBD1. V was pared by 6 bases and J by 6 bases, with 10 bases of the junction left unmatched. Germline V gene data show CDR1 as LGHDT and CDR2 as YNNKEL (reference sequence). This CDR3 has 15 amino acids. CDR3 amino acids: CASRTDRGPSNGYTF. CDR3 in DNA: TGTGCCAGCAGAACCGACAGGGGGCCGTCAAATGGCTACACCTTC.

The CDR3 protein is CASSEPPSPLHF. CDR3 coding DNA: TGTGCCAGCAGTGAACCTCCTTCACCCCTCCACTTT. This rearrangement joins TRBV2 to TRBJ1-6; unclear D gene. The ends were cut back, 2 bases at V and 9 bases at J, with 5 bases in the middle. CDR3 length: 12 amino acids. CDR1 is SNHLY, CDR2 FYNNEI, per germline. Combining the CDR3 with reference TRBV2 and TRBJ1-6 gives the whole variable domain EPEVTQTPSHQVTQMGQEVILRCVPISNHLYFYWYRQILGQKVEFLVSFYNNEISEKSEIFDDQFSVERPDGSNFTLKIRSTKLEDSAMYFCASSEPPSPLHFGNGTRLTVT.

The chain employs TRBV19 and TRBJ2-2, with D unresolved. V was shortened by 3 bases and J by 1 base, with 12 bases between the two germline ends. Germline CDR1 reads LNHDA; CDR2 reads SQIVND (reference sequence). The CDR3 consists of 16 residues. The CDR3 DNA reads TGTGCCAGTAGTATGCGTGTTCACAGGAACACCGGGGAGCTGTTTTTT. As protein: CASSMRVHRNTGELFF.

This clone was found once. The V gene is TRBV11-2, the J gene TRBJ1-5; 8 bases match TRBD1. There are 15 residues in the CDR3. Germline trimming cut 1 base from V and 4 bases from J; bases unmatched to any gene: 3. Germline V CDR1 and CDR2: SGHAT, FQNNGV. The CDR3 DNA follows: TGTGCCAGCAGCTTAGCCGGGACAGGAAATCAGCCCCAGCATTTT. Its translation is CASSLAGTGNQPQHF.

This clone occurred once. The chain uses TRBV7-2 and TRBJ2-5; possible D gene TRBD2, 5 bases. Per the germline V gene, CDR1 is SGHTA and CDR2 is FQGNSA. The V gene lost 5 bases and the J gene lost 2 bases, with 15 bases spanning the gap. The CDR3 contains 15 residues. The CDR3 region is CASSRVASLQETQYF. The CDR3 nucleotides read TGTGCCAGCAGCCGGGTGGCTAGCCTACAAGAGACCCAGTACTTC.

The CDR3 bases are TGTGCCAGCAGTTACACTTTGAACACTGAAGCTTTCTTT. Its translation is CASSYTLNTEAFF. The chain combines TRBV6-2 or TRBV6-3 with TRBJ1-1; D is unclear. The CDR3 loop spans 13 amino acids. V was cut by 2 bases and J by 0 bases, with 4 bases left in between. CDR1 is MNHEY and CDR2 is SVGEGT in the germline V gene.

The V gene is TRBV12-3 or TRBV12-4, the J gene TRBJ1-1; D gene unclear. Trimming stripped 1 base from V and 4 bases from J, with 7 bases between. The CDR3 runs to 13 residues. CDR3 region: CASSLGRVTEAFF. The CDR3 region has the DNA TGTGCCAGCAGTTTAGGACGGGTCACTGAAGCTTTCTTT.

The CDR3 sequence is CASSSQGSPKTQYF. The CDR3 region has the DNA TGCGCCAGCAGCTCACAGGGTTCCCCGAAGACCCAGTACTTC. V is TRBV5-1 and J is TRBJ2-5, with a possible D match to TRBD1 (6 bases). The CDR3 is 14 amino acids. Per the germline V gene, CDR1 is SGHRS and CDR2 is YFSETQ. The ends were cut back, 3 bases at V and 6 bases at J, with 15 bases in the middle.

This clone was counted only a few times. The rearrangement uses TRBV6-5 and TRBJ1-4, with D possibly matching TRBD1 (6 bases). The CDR3 is 15 residues long. V was clipped by 0 bases and J by 8 bases, with 13 bases between them. Germline loops: CDR1 MNHEY, CDR2 SVGAGI. The CDR3 reads CASSYSSGVGEKLFF. CDR3 bases: TGTGCCAGCAGTTACTCATCAGGGGTGGGGGAAAAACTGTTTTTT.

The genes are TRBV4-2 and TRBJ2-2, with no clear D. The germline V gene encodes CDR1 LGHNA and CDR2 YNFKEQ. The germline V and J ends were trimmed by 3 bases and 0 bases, with 5 bases remaining between them. This CDR3 comprises 14 residues. The DNA for the CDR3 is TGTGCCAGCAGCCACGGGTCGAACACCGGGGAGCTGTTTTTT. Amino acids: CASSHGSNTGELFF.

CDR3 region: CASSLGLLASYEQYF. CDR3 DNA: TGTGCCAGCAGCTTAGGACTTCTTGCTTCCTACGAGCAGTACTTC. J is TRBJ2-7 and V is TRBV7-2; D unclear. Germline CDR1 reads SGHTA; CDR2 reads FQGNSA. The CDR3 contains 15 residues. V was pared by 1 base and J by 1 base, with 11 bases between.

The J gene is TRBJ2-2, the V gene TRBV2; 12 nucleotides line up with TRBD2. The length of the CDR3 is 15 residues. V trimming: 8 bases; J trimming: 4 bases; junction bases outside the gene matches: 5. Germline assignment: CDR1 SNHLY and CDR2 FYNNEI. This CDR3 reads CASRLAGAPTGELFF. CDR3 DNA sequence: TGTGCCAGCCGACTAGCGGGAGCGCCCACCGGGGAGCTGTTTTTT. The full variable domain, with the rest looked up from reference TRBV2 and TRBJ2-2, is EPEVTQTPSHQVTQMGQEVILRCVPISNHLYFYWYRQILGQKVEFLVSFYNNEISEKSEIFDDQFSVERPDGSNFTLKIRSTKLEDSAMYFCASRLAGAPTGELFFGEGSRLTVL.

The chain couples TRBV2 to TRBJ1-5, with TRBD1 identical over 11 bases. V lost 6 bases to trimming and J lost 5 bases; unmatched junction nucleotides: 3. The CDR3 is 14 residues long. Germline V gene lookup returns CDR1 SNHLY and CDR2 FYNNEI. CDR3 DNA: TGTGCCAGCAGCGGACAGGGGGCAGATCAGCCCCAGCATTTT. Protein: CASSGQGADQPQHF.

This clone was observed a few times. This chain joins TRBV24-1 and TRBJ1-2; TRBD1 might be the D (5 bases). The CDR3 is made up of 16 amino acids. The germline V and J ends were trimmed by 1 base and 8 bases, with 19 bases remaining between them. Per germline, CDR1 KGHDR and CDR2 SFDVKD. The CDR3 DNA sequence: TGTGCCACCAGTGATTTAGACACAGGAGGGGTATACGGCTACACCTTC. It translates to CATSDLDTGGVYGYTF.